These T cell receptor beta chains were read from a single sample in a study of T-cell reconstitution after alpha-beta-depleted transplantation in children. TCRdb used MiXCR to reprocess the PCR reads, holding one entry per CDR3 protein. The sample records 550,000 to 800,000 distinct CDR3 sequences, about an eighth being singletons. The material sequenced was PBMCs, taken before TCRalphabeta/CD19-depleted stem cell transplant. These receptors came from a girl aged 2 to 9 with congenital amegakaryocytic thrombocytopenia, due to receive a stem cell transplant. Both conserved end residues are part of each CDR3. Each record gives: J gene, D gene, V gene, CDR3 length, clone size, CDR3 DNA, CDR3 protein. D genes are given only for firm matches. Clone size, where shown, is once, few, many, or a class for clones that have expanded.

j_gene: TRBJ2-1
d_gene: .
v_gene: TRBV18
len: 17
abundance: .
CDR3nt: TGTGCCAGCTCACCCAGACTAGATCGCAGGGGGACGAGTGAGCAGTTCTTC
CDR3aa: CASSPRLDRRGTSEQFF

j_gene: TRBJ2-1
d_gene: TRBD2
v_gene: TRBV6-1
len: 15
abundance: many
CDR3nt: TGTGCCAGCAGTGAAGCCGGGACTAGTAGTGATGAGCAGTTCTTC
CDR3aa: CASSEAGTSSDEQFF

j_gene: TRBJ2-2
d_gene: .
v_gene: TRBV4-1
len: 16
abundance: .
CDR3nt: TGCGCCAGCAGCCAAGTCGTCGGGAGAAAGGTCGGGGAGCTGTTTTTT
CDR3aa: CASSQVVGRKVGELFF

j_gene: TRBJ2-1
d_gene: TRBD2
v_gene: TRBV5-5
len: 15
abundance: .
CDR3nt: TGTGCCAGCAGCTCGGGACTAGCGGGAGAGTATTCCCAGTTCTTC
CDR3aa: CASSSGLAGEYSQFF

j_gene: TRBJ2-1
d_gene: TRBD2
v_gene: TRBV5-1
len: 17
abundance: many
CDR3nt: TGCGCCAGCAGCCCCCCGACTAGCGGGGACGATTACAATGAGCAGTTCTTC
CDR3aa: CASSPPTSGDDYNEQFF

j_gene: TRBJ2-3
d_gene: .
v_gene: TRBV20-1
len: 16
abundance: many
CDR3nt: TGCAGTGCCCAACCTACGCGGGCAGGGACCACAGATACGCAGTATTTT
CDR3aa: CSAQPTRAGTTDTQYF

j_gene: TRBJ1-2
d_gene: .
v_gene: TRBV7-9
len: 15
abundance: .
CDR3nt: TGTGCCAGCAGCTTAGCCGGGGTCCATAACTATGGCTACACCTTC
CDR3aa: CASSLAGVHNYGYTF

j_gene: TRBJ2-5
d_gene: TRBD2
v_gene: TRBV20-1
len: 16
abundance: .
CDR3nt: TGCAGTGCTAGACAGGGACTAGCGGGAGCGGGAGAGACCCAGTACTTC
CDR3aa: CSARQGLAGAGETQYF

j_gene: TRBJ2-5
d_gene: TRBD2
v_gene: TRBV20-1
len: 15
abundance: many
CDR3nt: TGCAGTGCTAGAGATCTAGCGGGGGCAGGTGGGACCCAGTACTTC
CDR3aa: CSARDLAGAGGTQYF

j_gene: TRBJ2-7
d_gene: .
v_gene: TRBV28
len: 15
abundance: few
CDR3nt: TGTGCCAGCAGTAGAACAATCCCGACTTACTACGAGCAGTACTTC
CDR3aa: CASSRTIPTYYEQYF

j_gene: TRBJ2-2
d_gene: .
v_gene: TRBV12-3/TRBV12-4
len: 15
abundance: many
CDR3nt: TGTGCCAGCACCAACCTCGCGGTCAGGGCCGGGGAGCTGTTTTTT
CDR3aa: CASTNLAVRAGELFF

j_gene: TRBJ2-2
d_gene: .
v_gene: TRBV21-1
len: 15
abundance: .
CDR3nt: TGTGCCAGCAGAAAACGGGAGTCTCTTACCGGGGAGCTGTTTTTT
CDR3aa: CASRKRESLTGELFF

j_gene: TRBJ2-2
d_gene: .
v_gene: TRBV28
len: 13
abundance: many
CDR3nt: TGTGCCAGCGGGGGAGGGGGAACCGGGGAGCTGTTTTTT
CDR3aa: CASGGGGTGELFF

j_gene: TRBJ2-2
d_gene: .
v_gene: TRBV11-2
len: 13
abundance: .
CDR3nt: TGTGCCAGCAGCACAAGACGTACCGGGGAGCTGTTTTTT
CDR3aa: CASSTRRTGELFF

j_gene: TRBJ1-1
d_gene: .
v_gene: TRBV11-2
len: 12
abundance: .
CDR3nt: TGTGCCAGCAGCCCCGACAGGATTGAAGCTTTCTTT
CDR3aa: CASSPDRIEAFF

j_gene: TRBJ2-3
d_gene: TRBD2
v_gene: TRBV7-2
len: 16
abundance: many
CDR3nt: TGTGCCAGCAGAACGACTAGCGCGTTCCTCACAGATACGCAGTATTTT
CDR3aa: CASRTTSAFLTDTQYF

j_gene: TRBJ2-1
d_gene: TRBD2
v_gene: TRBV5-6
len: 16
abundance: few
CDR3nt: TGTGCCAGCAGCCGGGGGCCCGGACTAGCGGTAGGTGAGCAGTTCTTC
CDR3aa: CASSRGPGLAVGEQFF

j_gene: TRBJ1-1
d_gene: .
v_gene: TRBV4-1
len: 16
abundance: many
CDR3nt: TGCGCCAGCAGCCGCGTGTTTCAGGGGCCATGGACTGAAGCTTTCTTT
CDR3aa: CASSRVFQGPWTEAFF

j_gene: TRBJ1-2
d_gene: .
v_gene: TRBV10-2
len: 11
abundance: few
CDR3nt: TGCGCCAGCGGCGGGGGCCGGGGCTACACCTTC
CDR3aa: CASGGGRGYTF

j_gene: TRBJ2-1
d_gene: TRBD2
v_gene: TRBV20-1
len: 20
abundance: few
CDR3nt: TGCAGTGCTAGAGGGAGGGGACTAGCGGGAGCCTTCTACCATTACAATGAGCAGTTCTTC
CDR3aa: CSARGRGLAGAFYHYNEQFF

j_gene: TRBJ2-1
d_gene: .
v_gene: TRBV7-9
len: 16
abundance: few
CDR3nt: TGTGCCAGCAGCACCCAATACAGGGATTCCTACAATGAGCAGTTCTTC
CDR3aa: CASSTQYRDSYNEQFF

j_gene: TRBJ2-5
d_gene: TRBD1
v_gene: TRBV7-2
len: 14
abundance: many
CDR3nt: TGTGCCAGCAGCTTTGACAGGGGGCACGAGACCCAGTACTTC
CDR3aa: CASSFDRGHETQYF

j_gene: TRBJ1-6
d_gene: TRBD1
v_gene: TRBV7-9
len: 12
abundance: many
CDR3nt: TGTGCCGCCGGACAGGGGAATTCACCCCTCCACTTT
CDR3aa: CAAGQGNSPLHF

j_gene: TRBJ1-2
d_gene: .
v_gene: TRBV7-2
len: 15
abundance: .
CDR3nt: TGTGCCAGCGGGAGTGGGAACCCGGGGATCTATGGCTACACCTTC
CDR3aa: CASGSGNPGIYGYTF

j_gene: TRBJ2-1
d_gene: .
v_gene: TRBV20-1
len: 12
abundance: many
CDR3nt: TGCAGTGCTATCAGGACCTACAATGAGCAGTTCTTC
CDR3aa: CSAIRTYNEQFF

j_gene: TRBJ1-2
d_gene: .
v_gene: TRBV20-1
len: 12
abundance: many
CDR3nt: TGCAGTGCTCCTACAGGACCCTATGGCTACACCTTC
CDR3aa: CSAPTGPYGYTF

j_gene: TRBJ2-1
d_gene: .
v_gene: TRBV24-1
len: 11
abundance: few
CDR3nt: TGTGCCACCCCGCCCTGTTCTGAGCAGTTCTTC
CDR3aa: CATPPCSEQFF

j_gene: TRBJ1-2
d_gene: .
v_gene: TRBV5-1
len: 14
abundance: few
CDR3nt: TGCGCCAGCAGCCCCAGGCTCACCCACTATGGCTACACCTTC
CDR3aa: CASSPRLTHYGYTF

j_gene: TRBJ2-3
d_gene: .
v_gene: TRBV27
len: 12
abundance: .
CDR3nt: TGTGCCAGCAGCCCCCCCGAGGGTACGCAGTATTTT
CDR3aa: CASSPPEGTQYF

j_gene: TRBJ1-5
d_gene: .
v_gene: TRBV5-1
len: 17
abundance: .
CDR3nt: TGCGCCAGCAGCCCGTGGGCGGGGGCAGGATTAAATCAGCCCCAGCATTTT
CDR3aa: CASSPWAGAGLNQPQHF

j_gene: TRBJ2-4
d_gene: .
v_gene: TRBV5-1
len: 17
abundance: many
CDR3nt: TGCGCCAGCAGCTTGGGGCCGACAGAACTAGCCAAAAACATTCAGTACTTC
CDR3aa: CASSLGPTELAKNIQYF

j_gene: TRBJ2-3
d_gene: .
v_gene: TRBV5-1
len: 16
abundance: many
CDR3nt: TGCGCCAGCAGCCAACCTCCCGGGACATTGACAGATACGCAGTATTTT
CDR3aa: CASSQPPGTLTDTQYF

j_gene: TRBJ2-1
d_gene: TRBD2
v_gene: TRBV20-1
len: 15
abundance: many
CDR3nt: TGCAGTGCTCCTCTCGTGGTAGCGGGAGATTCTGAGCAGTTCTTC
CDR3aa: CSAPLVVAGDSEQFF

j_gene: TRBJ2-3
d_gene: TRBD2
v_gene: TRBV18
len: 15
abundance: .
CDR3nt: TGTGCCAGCGCGATTAGAGCGGGAGACACAGATACGCAGTATTTT
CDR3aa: CASAIRAGDTDTQYF

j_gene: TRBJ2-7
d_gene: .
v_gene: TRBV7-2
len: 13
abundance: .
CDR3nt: TGTGCCAGCAGCTTATTTAGGTATAGGGAGCAGTACTTC
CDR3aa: CASSLFRYREQYF

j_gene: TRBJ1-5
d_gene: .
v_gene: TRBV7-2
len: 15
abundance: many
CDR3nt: TGTGCCAGCAGCTTGATGGGTGATAGCAATCAGCCCCAGCATTTT
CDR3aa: CASSLMGDSNQPQHF

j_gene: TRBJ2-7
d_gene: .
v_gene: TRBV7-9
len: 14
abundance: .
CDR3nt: TGTGCCAGCAGCGGGAAACAGGGAGTTGACGAGCAGTACTTC
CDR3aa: CASSGKQGVDEQYF

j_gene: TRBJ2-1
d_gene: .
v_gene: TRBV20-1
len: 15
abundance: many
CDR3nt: TGCAGTGCCCTTCTACAGGGTCGGACCTACAATGAGCAGTTCTTC
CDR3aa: CSALLQGRTYNEQFF

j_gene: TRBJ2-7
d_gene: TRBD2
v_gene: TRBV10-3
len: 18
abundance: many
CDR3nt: TGTGCCATCAGTGGTGTATATTCAACTAGCGGGGGTTCCTACGAGCAGTACTTC
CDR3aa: CAISGVYSTSGGSYEQYF

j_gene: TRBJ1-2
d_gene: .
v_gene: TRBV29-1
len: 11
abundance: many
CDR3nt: TGCAGCGTTGAATTGGGTTATGGCTACACCTTC
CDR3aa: CSVELGYGYTF

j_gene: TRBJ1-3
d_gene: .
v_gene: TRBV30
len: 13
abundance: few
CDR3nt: TGTGCCTGGAGCCCCCACTCTGGAAACACCATATATTTT
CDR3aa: CAWSPHSGNTIYF

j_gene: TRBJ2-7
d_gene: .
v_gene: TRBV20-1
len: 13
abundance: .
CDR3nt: TGCAGTGCTAGAATGGACAGTCCATACGAGCAGTACTTC
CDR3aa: CSARMDSPYEQYF

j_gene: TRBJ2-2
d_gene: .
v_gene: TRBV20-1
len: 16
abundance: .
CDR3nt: TGCAGTGCTAGAGACCTACTAGACACGAACACCGGGGAGCTGTTTTTT
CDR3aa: CSARDLLDTNTGELFF

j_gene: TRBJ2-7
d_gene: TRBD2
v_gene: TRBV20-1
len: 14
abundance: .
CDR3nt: TGCAGTGCACCACCGCTAGCGGGACCCTACGAGCAGTACTTC
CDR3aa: CSAPPLAGPYEQYF

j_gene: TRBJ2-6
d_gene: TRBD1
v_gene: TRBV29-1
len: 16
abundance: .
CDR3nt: TGCAGCGTTCAAGGACAGGGTTTAGCTGGGGCCAACGTCCTGACTTTC
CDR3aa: CSVQGQGLAGANVLTF

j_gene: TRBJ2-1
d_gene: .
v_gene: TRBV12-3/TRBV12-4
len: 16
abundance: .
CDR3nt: TGTGCCAGCAGTCTCCTCCGAGGCTCGGGCGGAAATGAGCAGTTCTTC
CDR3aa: CASSLLRGSGGNEQFF

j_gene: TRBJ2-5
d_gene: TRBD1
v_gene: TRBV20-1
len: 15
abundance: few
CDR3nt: TGCAGTGCGAGAGCCGGGACAGGGGGCGAAGAGACCCAGTACTTC
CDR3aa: CSARAGTGGEETQYF

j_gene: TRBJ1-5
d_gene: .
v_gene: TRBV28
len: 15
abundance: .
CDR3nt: TGTGCCAGCAGTTTAGAAAGGGAAGTCGATCAGCCCCAGCATTTT
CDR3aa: CASSLEREVDQPQHF

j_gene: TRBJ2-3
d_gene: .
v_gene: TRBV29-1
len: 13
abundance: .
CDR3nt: TGCAGCGTTGACCGAACCCGCACAGATACGCAGTATTTT
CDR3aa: CSVDRTRTDTQYF

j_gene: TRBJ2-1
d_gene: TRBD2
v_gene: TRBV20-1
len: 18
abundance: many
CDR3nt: TGCAGTGCTAGAGATATTGTGTCCCAAGCGGGATGGGGGGATGAGCAGTTCTTC
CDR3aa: CSARDIVSQAGWGDEQFF

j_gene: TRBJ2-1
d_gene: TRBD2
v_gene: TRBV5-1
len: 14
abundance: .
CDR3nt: TGCGCCAGCACCGACGGGACTAAATACAATGAGCAGTTCTTC
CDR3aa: CASTDGTKYNEQFF

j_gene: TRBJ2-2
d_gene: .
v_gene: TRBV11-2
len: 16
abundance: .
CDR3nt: TGTGCCAGCACCCCGGTCTACCAACGGAACACCGGGGAGCTGTTTTTT
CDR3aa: CASTPVYQRNTGELFF

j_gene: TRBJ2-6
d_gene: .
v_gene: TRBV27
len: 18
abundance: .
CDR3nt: TGTGCCAGCACCACACGTCGGGACATAGACCCTGGGGCCAACGTCCTGACTTTC
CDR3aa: CASTTRRDIDPGANVLTF

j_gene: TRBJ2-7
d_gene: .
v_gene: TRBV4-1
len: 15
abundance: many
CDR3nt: TGCGCCAGCAGCCAAGATGACCTGAGCACCTACGAGCAGTACTTC
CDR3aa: CASSQDDLSTYEQYF

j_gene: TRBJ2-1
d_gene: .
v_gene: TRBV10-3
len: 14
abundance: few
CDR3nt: TGTGCCATCAGGGGGGAAAGCTCCTACAATGAGCAGTTCTTC
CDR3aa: CAIRGESSYNEQFF

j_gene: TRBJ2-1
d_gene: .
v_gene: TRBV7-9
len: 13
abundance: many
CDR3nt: TGTGCCAGCACCTTGACCCACTCCAATGAGCAGTTCTTC
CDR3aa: CASTLTHSNEQFF

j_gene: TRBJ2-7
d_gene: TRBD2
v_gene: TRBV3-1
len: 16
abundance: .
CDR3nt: TGTGCCAGCAGCCTTTTCACCGGGACTAGCGCCTACGAGCAGTACTTC
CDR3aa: CASSLFTGTSAYEQYF